The clone carrying this TCR beta chain was counted a single time. Its antigen remains unknown. The CDR3 contains 16 residues. The V end was cut by 2 bases, the J end by 0 bases, with 13 bases between. Looked up from germline, CDR1 is SEHNR and CDR2 is FQNEAQ (reference sequence). This sample stems from a study of shared clonotypes between healthy human individuals. Study in general: The study enrolled a couple of women and three men aged 18 to 49. Used for every donor were three CD4 naive, three CD4 memory, two CD8 naive and one CD8 memory plate.

Profiling relied on immunoSEQ multiplex PCR, and the TCRdb table lists in-frame clones only, not all of them. The data contain 750,000 to 1,000,000 clones, around 93% of them singletons. Notes on the study in general: Researchers sampled only blood; tissue repertoires likely differ.

Naive CD8 cells lacked CD45RO and underwent positive selection for CCR7, leaving out terminally differentiated effector memory CD45RA+ cells. The chain combines TRBV7-9 with TRBJ1-2; weak D call: TRBD1 (5 bases). Sequencing input: naive CD8+ T cells sorted from blood. The TCR sequence derives from a man aged 30-40 years in good health. The CDR3 protein is CASSLPGGGANYGYTF. The CDR3 coding sequence is TGTGCCAGCAGCTTACCAGGCGGGGGGGCTAACTATGGCTACACCTTC. Full variable domain (outside the CDR3, taken from reference TRBV7-9 and TRBJ1-2): DTGVSQNPRHKITKRGQNVTFRCDPISEHNRLYWYRQTLGQGPEFLTYFQNEAQLEKSRLLSDRFSAERPKGSFSTLEIQRTEQGDSAMYLCASSLPGGGANYGYTFGSGTRLTVV.